These 32 T cell receptor beta chains share one sample of origin, sequenced in a study of OX40 agonist ivuxolimab in advanced cancers. Clones were sequenced by immunoSEQ multiplex PCR, and TCRdb holds only the in-frame ones, with some missing. The sample contains over 30,000 clones, around 90% of which appear only once. The input for sequencing was CD4+ or CD8+ T cells sorted from blood, taken in a trial of the OX40 agonist ivuxolimab. The receptors stem from an adult with an advanced solid tumor such as melanoma, head and neck, liver or kidney cancer.

This chain uses TRBV20-1 with TRBJ1-1; D is perhaps TRBD1 (6 bases). Germline V gene data show CDR1 as DFQATT and CDR2 as SNEGSKA (reference sequence). The CDR3 length is 11 residues. This CDR3 is CSFGEGAEAFF. CDR3 in DNA: TGCAGCTTCGGCGAGGGGGCTGAAGCTTTCTTT.

The chain has TRBV6-1 and TRBJ2-1, with TRBD2 matching over 8 bases. The V segment lost 4 bases and the J segment 3 bases; nucleotides outside the gene matches: 5. The length of the CDR3 is 15 residues. Germline CDR1 MNHNS, CDR2 SASEGT. CDR3 coding DNA: TGTGCCAGCAGTGTTGCGGGGGGCTACTACAATGAGCAGTTCTTC. Translated: CASSVAGGYYNEQFF.

As regards this clone: At one end the junction does not follow the germline gene, possibly because of a read error. Other DNA variants within this sample encode the same CDR3. The chain recombines TRBV2 with TRBJ2-7, with no clear D. The CDR3 is made up of 12 amino acids. CDR1 and CDR2 (germline): SNHLY, FYNNEI. The CDR3 sequence: CASSEVRGVQYF. The CDR3 DNA is TGTGCCAGCAGCGAAGTTCGAGGTGTGCAGTACTTC.

This rearrangement joins TRBV30 to TRBJ1-4; D not resolved. V lost 1 base and J 5 bases, leaving 8 bases between the germline ends. This CDR3 comprises 13 residues. Germline V gene sequence: CDR1 GTSNPN, CDR2 SVGIG (reference sequence). CDR3 sequence reads: CAWSGRRNEKLFF. The CDR3 DNA follows: TGTGCCTGGAGTGGACGGAGAAATGAAAAACTGTTTTTT.

V and J are TRBV19 and TRBJ1-4, with D possibly being TRBD1 (5 bases). V was pared by 9 bases and J by 6 bases, with 17 bases between. Per germline, CDR1 LNHDA and CDR2 SQIVND (reference sequence). This CDR3 spans 14 amino acids. CDR3 nucleotide sequence: TGTGCCAGCCTCCCCCGGGACGGTCATGAAAAACTGTTTTTT. Translated, it gives CASLPRDGHEKLFF.

This clone showed up just a few times. This chain joins TRBV11-2 and TRBJ2-5, with 14 bases aligning to TRBD2. The CDR3 totals 15 residues. In germline, CDR1 is SGHAT, CDR2 FQNNGV. V lost 6 bases, J lost 4 bases, and 4 bases stayed unmatched. As DNA, the CDR3 is TGTGCCAGCAGTACGGGGACTAGCGGGGGAGAGACCCAGTACTTC. This gives the protein CASSTGTSGGETQYF.

The chain carries TRBV5-4 and TRBJ1-2, with D uncertain. Per the germline V gene, CDR1 is SGHNT and CDR2 is YYREEE (reference sequence). V was trimmed by 0 bases and J by 4 bases, leaving 13 bases between them. CDR3 size: 15 residues. The CDR3 spells CASSLAPDLTYGYTF. CDR3 nucleotides: TGTGCCAGCAGCTTGGCCCCGGACCTTACCTATGGCTACACCTTC.

This clone has a single count. The chain employs TRBV28 and TRBJ1-5; D not certain. Germline values: CDR1 MDHEN, CDR2 SYDVKM. Trimming took 5 bases from V and 5 from J, leaving 7 bases between them. CDR3 size: 12 residues. CDR3 coding DNA: TGTGCCAGCAGTGCCCCGGATCAGCCCCAGCATTTT. Encoded protein: CASSAPDQPQHF.

The table lists this clone with a count of one. J is TRBJ2-5 and V is TRBV5-1; 8 positions agree with TRBD2. The junction had 1 base not matched to a gene; V was cut back by 1 base and J by 2 bases. In germline, CDR1 is SGHRS, CDR2 YFSETQ. CDR3 length: 14 residues. For the CDR3, the DNA is TGCGCCAGCAGCTTGTCGGGGGGGCAAGAGACCCAGTACTTC. Translated: CASSLSGGQETQYF.

This clone occurred once. The genes are TRBV7-9 and TRBJ1-2; no reliable D call. Germline V CDR1 and CDR2: SEHNR, FQNEAQ (reference sequence). The CDR3 is 14 residues long. V was clipped by 4 bases and J by 8 bases, with 17 bases between them. The CDR3 DNA reads TGTGCCAGCAGCTCAACCCTCCCGGGAGGAGGCTACACCTTC. Amino acid sequence: CASSSTLPGGGYTF.

The rearrangement links TRBV7-9 to TRBJ2-5; 10 positions agree with TRBD1. V was clipped by 1 base and J by 1 base; unmatched bases: 0. Germline assignment: CDR1 SEHNR and CDR2 FQNEAQ (reference sequence). CDR3 length equals 15 residues. The CDR3 DNA is TGTGCCAGCAGCTTAGGGACAGGGGGCCAAGAGACCCAGTACTTC. Amino acids: CASSLGTGGQETQYF.

The chain combines TRBV28 with TRBJ1-3; tentative D call: TRBD1 (6 bases). The germline CDR1 and CDR2 sequences are MDHEN and SYDVKM. The CDR3 is 14 amino acids. The V end lost 4 bases, the J end lost 5 bases, and 12 bases lay between the germline ends. DNA for the CDR3: TGTGCCAGCAGTTCGTCGGACAGTAGAAACACCATATATTTT. Translation: CASSSSDSRNTIYF.

The genes are TRBV7-8 and TRBJ2-7; D unclear. The germline CDR1 and CDR2 sequences are SGHVS and FQNEAQ. CDR3 length: 16 amino acids. Deletions cut 1 base from V and 2 bases from J, with 15 bases between. CDR3 nucleotide sequence: TGTGCCAGCAGCTTAGTGGGGATGACCCTCACCTACGAGCAGTACTTC. It translates to CASSLVGMTLTYEQYF.

The chain combines TRBV10-3 with TRBJ2-7, with TRBD1 as a possible D gene (6 bases). Germline CDR1 and CDR2: ENHRY and SYGVKD. The length of the CDR3 is 13 residues. V was shortened by 7 bases and J by 6 bases, with 16 bases between the two germline ends. As DNA, the CDR3 is TGTGCCATCATACAGGGATTAGGTTCCGAGCAGTACTTC. It yields the protein CAIIQGLGSEQYF.

V and J are TRBV2 and TRBJ1-1; 7 bases are shared with TRBD1. Trimming cost V 6 bases and J 0 bases; bases outside gene matches: 7. The CDR3 has 15 amino acids. Germline V gene lookup returns CDR1 SNHLY and CDR2 FYNNEI. The CDR3: CASRRGQFLNTEAFF. The CDR3 nucleotides are TGTGCCAGCAGGAGGGGACAGTTTTTGAACACTGAAGCTTTCTTT.

The V call is TRBV19, the J call TRBJ2-7; 9 nucleotides align to TRBD2. The germline CDR1 and CDR2 sequences are LNHDA and SQIVND (reference sequence). The CDR3 has 14 amino acids. Unmatched junction bases numbered 2, after V lost 2 bases and J lost 3 bases. The CDR3 bases are TGTGCCAGTAGTATACGACTAGCGGACTACGAGCAGTACTTC. Amino acids: CASSIRLADYEQYF.

The V and J genes are TRBV9 and TRBJ2-2, with D perhaps TRBD2 (6 bases). The germline CDR1 and CDR2 sequences are SGDLS and YYNGEE. The ends were cut back, 3 bases at V and 5 bases at J, with 14 bases in the middle. The CDR3 consists of 15 residues. The CDR3 reads CASSAIGGITGELFF. The CDR3 bases are TGTGCCAGCAGCGCGATTGGGGGGATTACCGGGGAGCTGTTTTTT.

V is TRBV5-1 and J is TRBJ2-1, with D uncertain. The V end lost 0 bases, the J end lost 4 bases, and 8 bases lay between the germline ends. This CDR3 has 14 residues. Germline V lookup: CDR1 SGHRS, CDR2 YFSETQ. The DNA of the CDR3 is TGCGCCAGCAGCTTGGAAGCAGGATACAATGAGCAGTTCTTC. Translating it yields CASSLEAGYNEQFF.

The DNA of the CDR3 is TGTGCCAGCAGCACAGGACAGGGAGGTGAGACCCAGTACTTC. Amino acid sequence: CASSTGQGGETQYF. V gene TRBV11-2 combines with J gene TRBJ2-5; 8 positions agree with TRBD1. The CDR3 sequence is 14 residues long. Germline V gene data show CDR1 as SGHAT and CDR2 as FQNNGV. V gave up 5 bases and J gave up 5 bases; unmatched junction bases: 7.

The J gene is TRBJ2-1, the V gene TRBV2; D is possibly TRBD1 (6 bases). The germline gives CDR1 SNHLY, CDR2 FYNNEI. V lost 7 bases and J lost 8, with 18 bases in between. The CDR3 extends over 14 amino acids. The CDR3 coding sequence is TGTGCCAGCACTCGCTACCGGGACATAGATGAGCAGTTCTTC. Translated: CASTRYRDIDEQFF. Based on the CDR3 plus reference TRBV2 and TRBJ2-1, the full variable domain is EPEVTQTPSHQVTQMGQEVILRCVPISNHLYFYWYRQILGQKVEFLVSFYNNEISEKSEIFDDQFSVERPDGSNFTLKIRSTKLEDSAMYFCASTRYRDIDEQFFGPGTRLTVL.

CDR3 sequence: CAWSLFRGREAFF. Written as DNA, the CDR3 is TGTGCCTGGAGTTTATTCCGGGGACGGGAAGCTTTCTTT. The rearrangement uses TRBV30 and TRBJ1-1, with D possibly TRBD1 on 5 matching bases. CDR3 length equals 13 residues. V was trimmed by 2 bases and J by 8 bases, leaving 15 bases between them. CDR1 GTSNPN and CDR2 SVGIG come from the germline V gene (reference sequence).

This chain links TRBV7-2 with TRBJ2-6, with D maybe TRBD2 (6 bases). The CDR3 length is 15 residues. CDR1 and CDR2 from the germline V gene are SGHTA and FQGNSA. The ends were cut back, 5 bases at V and 4 bases at J, with 12 bases in the middle. CDR3 nucleotides: TGTGCCAGCAGCCCTGGAGGGGTAGGGGCCAACGTCCTGACTTTC. Residues: CASSPGGVGANVLTF.

This chain connects TRBV27 to TRBJ2-5; D possibly corresponds to TRBD1 (5 bases). The CDR3 spans 15 residues. The ends were cut back, 4 bases at V and 1 base at J, with 13 bases in the middle. Germline CDR1 reads MNHEY; CDR2 reads SMNVEV (reference sequence). The CDR3 bases are TGTGCCAGCAGTTCGACCCCAGGGCTCCAAGAGACCCAGTACTTC. This encodes CASSSTPGLQETQYF.

The chain joins TRBV19 to TRBJ2-2; D is possibly TRBD2 (7 bases). The CDR3 sequence is 15 residues long. Germline assignment: CDR1 LNHDA and CDR2 SQIVND (reference sequence). V was pared by 3 bases and J by 6 bases, with 14 bases between. The CDR3 nucleotides read TGTGCCAGTAGTATTTGGGGGCGGGAGTCCGGGGAGCTGTTTTTT. It translates to CASSIWGRESGELFF. The variable domain in full, completed from reference TRBV19 and TRBJ2-2, reads DGGITQSPKYLFRKEGQNVTLSCEQNLNHDAMYWYRQDPGQGLRLIYYSQIVNDFQKGDIAEGYSVSREKKESFPLTVTSAQKNPTAFYLCASSIWGRESGELFFGEGSRLTVL.

This clone was seen just once. This chain uses TRBV7-9 with TRBJ2-2; 8 nucleotides line up with TRBD1. The CDR3 runs to 17 residues. Germline CDR1 and CDR2: SEHNR and FQNEAQ (reference sequence). After removal of 1 base from V and 6 bases from J, the junction contained 10 bases not matched to a gene. CDR3 sequence (DNA): TGTGCCAGCAGCTTAGGAGGTGGAGCAGGGGGCCCCGGGGAGCTGTTTTTT. Protein sequence: CASSLGGGAGGPGELFF.

Only a few counts were recorded for this clone. The chain carries TRBV28 and TRBJ1-6, with 9 bases fitting TRBD1. After removal of 9 bases from V and 9 bases from J, the junction contained 3 bases not matched to a gene. Germline CDR1 reads MDHEN; CDR2 reads SYDVKM. CDR3 length equals 12 residues. The CDR3: CASRQGGSPLHF. CDR3 nucleotide sequence: TGTGCCAGTAGACAGGGGGGTTCACCCCTCCACTTT.

V gene TRBV30 combines with J gene TRBJ2-3; D is uncertain. CDR1 and CDR2 from the germline V gene are GTSNPN and SVGIG (reference sequence). V was clipped by 2 bases and J by 2 bases, with 2 bases between them. The CDR3 sequence is 11 residues long. This chain's CDR3 is CAWSITDTQYF. The CDR3 nucleotides are TGTGCCTGGAGTATCACAGATACGCAGTATTTT.

This CDR3 reads CAVSSVAGNSPLHF. DNA for the CDR3: TGTGCCGTATCTTCGGTCGCGGGTAATTCACCCCTCCACTTT. The genes are TRBV30 and TRBJ1-6, with no clear D. Per the germline V gene, CDR1 is GTSNPN and CDR2 is SVGIG (reference sequence). The CDR3 totals 14 residues. V was trimmed by 8 bases and J by 6 bases, leaving 17 bases between them.

The chain has TRBV19 and TRBJ2-2, with TRBD1 matching over 9 bases. Germline V gene sequence: CDR1 LNHDA, CDR2 SQIVND (reference sequence). The CDR3 length is 15 residues. V lost 1 base and J lost 6; bases outside the gene matches: 3. In nucleotides, the CDR3 is TGTGCCAGTAGTATAGCCGACAGGGGGTCCGGGGAGCTGTTTTTT. It yields the protein CASSIADRGSGELFF.

CDR3 nucleotide sequence: TGTGCCAGCAGCCTGGGACTAGCGGGGGCTAGGGGAGAGACCCAGTACTTC. As protein: CASSLGLAGARGETQYF. The V gene is TRBV7-2, the J gene TRBJ2-5; 14 nucleotides agree with TRBD2. There are 17 residues in the CDR3. The V gene's germline CDR1 is SGHTA and CDR2 FQGNSA. V was pared by 5 bases and J by 4 bases, with 9 bases of the junction left unmatched.

This chain uses TRBV10-3 with TRBJ2-3; D gene ambiguous. Trimming left V 0 bases short and J 6 bases short, with 4 bases between. The CDR3 contains 12 residues. The germline V gene encodes CDR1 ENHRY and CDR2 SYGVKD. CDR3 DNA sequence: TGTGCCATCAGTGAGTCGGGGGATACGCAGTATTTT. Its protein product is CAISESGDTQYF.

This sequence joins TRBV13 and TRBJ2-5; no clear D gene. CDR1 PRHDT and CDR2 FYEKMQ come from the germline V gene (reference sequence). V was clipped by 0 bases and J by 1 base, with 15 bases between them. This CDR3 is built from 17 residues. Here the CDR3 DNA reads TGTGCCAGCAGCTTAGGCCGGTTTGGACGGTCCCAAGAGACCCAGTACTTC. The encoded protein is CASSLGRFGRSQETQYF.